This TCR beta chain is drawn from a study of control samples from healthy donors and cancer patients. Assay used: immunoSEQ multiplex PCR; TCRdb lists only in-frame clones, some missing. The sample has about 150,000 clones; roughly 94% are singletons. The length of the CDR3 is 13 residues. With 6 bases removed from V and 8 bases from J, the gap between germline ends came to 14 bases. Germline CDR1 and CDR2: SNHLY and FYNNEI. The sample consisted of blood. This sequence joins TRBV2 and TRBJ1-5, with TRBD1 as a possible D gene (5 bases). The receptor comes from a woman in her thirties or forties in good health. The CDR3 nucleotides read TGTGCCAGCAGGTGGGGCTTGGGGGAGCCCCAGCATTTT. Its protein product is CASRWGLGEPQHF.